This TCR beta chain was observed in a study of T-cell memory formation after mild COVID-19. Germline CDR1 and CDR2: SGDLS and YYNGEE. The CDR3 consists of 15 residues. Trimming removed 6 bases at V and 2 bases at J, with 15 bases between. MiXCR, applied by TCRdb to the 5' RACE reads, yields one record per CDR3 protein. This sample has 140,000 to 150,000 distinct CDR3 sequences; around 27% occur once, and the top ten carry approximately 25%. The source material was PBMCs or a T cell subset sorted from them (not recorded which). The TCR comes from an adult woman who had mild COVID-19 (a few samples of this study predate the infection). Cell type and time point are not known. The rearrangement uses TRBV9 and TRBJ1-3; no firm D call. CDR3 nucleotides: TGTGCCAGCACCCCGACCGGGAACGCTGGAAACACCATATATTTT. Translated, it gives CASTPTGNAGNTIYF.